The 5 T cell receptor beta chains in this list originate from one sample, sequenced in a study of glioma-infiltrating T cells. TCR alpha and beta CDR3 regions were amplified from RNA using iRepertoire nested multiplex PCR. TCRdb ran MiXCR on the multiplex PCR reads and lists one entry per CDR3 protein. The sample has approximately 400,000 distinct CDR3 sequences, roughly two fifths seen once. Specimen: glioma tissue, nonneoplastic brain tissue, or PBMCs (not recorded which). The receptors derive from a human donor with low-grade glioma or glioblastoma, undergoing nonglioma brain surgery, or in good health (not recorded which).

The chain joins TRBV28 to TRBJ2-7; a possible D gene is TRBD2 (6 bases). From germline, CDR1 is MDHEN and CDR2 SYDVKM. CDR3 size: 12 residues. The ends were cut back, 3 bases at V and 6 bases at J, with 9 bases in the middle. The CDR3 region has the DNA TGTGCCAGCAGTTTGACTAGATCCGAGCAGTACTTC. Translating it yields CASSLTRSEQYF.

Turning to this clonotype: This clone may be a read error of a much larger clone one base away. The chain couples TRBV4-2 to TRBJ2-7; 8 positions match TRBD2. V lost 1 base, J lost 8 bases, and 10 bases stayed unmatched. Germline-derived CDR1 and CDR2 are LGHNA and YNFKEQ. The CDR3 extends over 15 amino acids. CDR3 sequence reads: CASSQVPGGPYKQYF. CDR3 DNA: TGTGCCAGCAGCCAAGTGCCGGGAGGGCCGTACAAGCAGTACTTC.

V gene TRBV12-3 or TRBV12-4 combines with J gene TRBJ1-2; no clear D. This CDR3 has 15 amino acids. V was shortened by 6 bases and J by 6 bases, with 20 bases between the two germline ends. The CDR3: CASSRPPSGSNGYTF. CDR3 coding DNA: TGTGCCAGCAGCCGACCACCTTCGGGCAGTAATGGCTACACCTTC.

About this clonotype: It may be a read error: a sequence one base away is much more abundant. CDR3 amino acids: CTSSTLAGASYEQYF. In DNA form, the CDR3 reads TGTACCAGCAGCACACTAGCGGGGGCATCCTACGAGCAGTACTTC. The V gene is TRBV6-2 or TRBV6-3, the J gene TRBJ2-7; 11 nucleotides match TRBD2. Germline values: CDR1 MNHEY, CDR2 SVGEGT. The CDR3 extends over 15 amino acids.

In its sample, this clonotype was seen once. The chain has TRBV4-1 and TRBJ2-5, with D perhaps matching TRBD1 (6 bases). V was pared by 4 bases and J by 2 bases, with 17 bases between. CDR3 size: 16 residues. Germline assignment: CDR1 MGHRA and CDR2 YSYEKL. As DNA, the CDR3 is TGCGCCAGCAGCCGAGAAGGGGGACGGGCGCAAGAGACCCAGTACTTC. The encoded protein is CASSREGGRAQETQYF.